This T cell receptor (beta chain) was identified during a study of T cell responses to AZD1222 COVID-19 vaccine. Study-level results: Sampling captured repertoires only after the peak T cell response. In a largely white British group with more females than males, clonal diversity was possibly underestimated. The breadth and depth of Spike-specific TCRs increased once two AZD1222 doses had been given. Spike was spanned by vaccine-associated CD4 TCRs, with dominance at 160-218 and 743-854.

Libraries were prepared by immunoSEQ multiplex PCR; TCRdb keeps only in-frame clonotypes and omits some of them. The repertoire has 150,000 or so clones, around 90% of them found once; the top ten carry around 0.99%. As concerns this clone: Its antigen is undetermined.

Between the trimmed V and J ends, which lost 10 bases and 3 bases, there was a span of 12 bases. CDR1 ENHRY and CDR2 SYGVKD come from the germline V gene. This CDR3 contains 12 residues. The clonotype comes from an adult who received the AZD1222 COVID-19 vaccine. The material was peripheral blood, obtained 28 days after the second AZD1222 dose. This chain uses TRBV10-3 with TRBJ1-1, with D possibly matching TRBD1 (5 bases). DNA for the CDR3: TGTGCCAGCCGGGGCGGGGACACTGAAGCTTTCTTT. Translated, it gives CASRGGDTEAFF.